In its sample, the clone carrying this TCR beta chain was seen many times. Its cognate antigen is unknown. Using MiXCR, TCRdb re-called clones from the PCR reads. The sample shows some 55,000 clones, roughly 30% of them seen only once. This sample stems from a study of metastatic and nonmetastatic thyroid tumors. At the level of the study: Where malignant and benign thyroid patients were concerned, repertoires were compared across blood and tumor or nodule tissue.

Treatment of any kind had been given to no patient before thyroid surgery. Germline CDR1 GTSNPN, CDR2 SVGIG (reference sequence). Trimming stripped 2 bases from V and 6 bases from J, with 12 bases between. CDR3 length: 13 amino acids. Overall study findings and caveats: Significantly higher TCR beta diversity was reportedly seen in malignant thyroid tumors than benign nodules, in blood and tumor.

This sequence joins TRBV30 and TRBJ2-3; D is uncertain. The sample was blood. This receptor was obtained from a female donor with papillary thyroid cancer or a benign thyroid nodule (not recorded which). Some clones in this sample may be carry-over from other donors' samples. The CDR3, as DNA: TGTGCCTGGAGTCGAGCCCTGGGGGATACGCAGTATTTT. The encoded protein is CAWSRALGDTQYF.